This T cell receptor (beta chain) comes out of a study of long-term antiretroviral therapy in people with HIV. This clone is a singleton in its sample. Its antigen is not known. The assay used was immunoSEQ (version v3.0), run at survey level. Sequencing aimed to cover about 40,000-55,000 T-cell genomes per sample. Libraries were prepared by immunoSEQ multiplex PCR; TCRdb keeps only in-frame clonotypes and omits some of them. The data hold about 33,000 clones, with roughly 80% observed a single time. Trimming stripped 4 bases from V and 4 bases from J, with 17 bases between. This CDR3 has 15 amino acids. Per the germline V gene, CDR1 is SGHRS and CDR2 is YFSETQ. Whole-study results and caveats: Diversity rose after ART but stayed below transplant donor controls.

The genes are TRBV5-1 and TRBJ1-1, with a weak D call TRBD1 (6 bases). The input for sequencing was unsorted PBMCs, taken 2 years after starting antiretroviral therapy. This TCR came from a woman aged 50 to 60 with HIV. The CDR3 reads CASSPDLTGSTEAFF. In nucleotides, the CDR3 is TGCGCCAGCAGCCCCGACCTTACAGGGAGCACTGAAGCTTTCTTT.